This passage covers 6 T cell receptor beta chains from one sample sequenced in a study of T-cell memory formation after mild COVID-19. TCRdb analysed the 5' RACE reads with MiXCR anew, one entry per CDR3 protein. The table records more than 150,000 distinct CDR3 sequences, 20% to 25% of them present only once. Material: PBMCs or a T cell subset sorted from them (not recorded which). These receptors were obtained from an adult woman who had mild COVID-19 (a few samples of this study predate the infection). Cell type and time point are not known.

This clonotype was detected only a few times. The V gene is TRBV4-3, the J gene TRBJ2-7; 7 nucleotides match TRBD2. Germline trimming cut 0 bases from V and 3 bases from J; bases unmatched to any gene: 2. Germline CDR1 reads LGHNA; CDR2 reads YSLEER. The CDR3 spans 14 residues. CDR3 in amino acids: CASSQDSGYYEQYF. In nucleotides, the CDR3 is TGCGCCAGCAGCCAAGATAGCGGGTACTACGAGCAGTACTTC.

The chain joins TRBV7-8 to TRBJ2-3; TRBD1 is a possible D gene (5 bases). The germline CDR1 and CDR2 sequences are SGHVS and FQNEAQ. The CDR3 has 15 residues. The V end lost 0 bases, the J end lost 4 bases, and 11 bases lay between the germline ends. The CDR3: CASSLAGASSDTQYF. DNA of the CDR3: TGTGCCAGCAGCTTAGCAGGGGCGAGCTCAGATACGCAGTATTTT. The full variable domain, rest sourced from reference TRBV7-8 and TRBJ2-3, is GAGVSQSPRYKVAKRGQDVALRCDPISGHVSLFWYQQALGQGPEFLTYFQNEAQLDKSGLPSDRFFAERPEGSVSTLKIQRTQQEDSAVYLCASSLAGASSDTQYFGPGTRLTVL.

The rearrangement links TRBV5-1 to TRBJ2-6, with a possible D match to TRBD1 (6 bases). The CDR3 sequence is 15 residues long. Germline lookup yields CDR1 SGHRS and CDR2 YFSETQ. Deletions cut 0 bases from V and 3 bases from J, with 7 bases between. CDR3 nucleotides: TGCGCCAGCAGCTTGGAGGGGGTTGGGGCCAACGTCCTGACTTTC. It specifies CASSLEGVGANVLTF.

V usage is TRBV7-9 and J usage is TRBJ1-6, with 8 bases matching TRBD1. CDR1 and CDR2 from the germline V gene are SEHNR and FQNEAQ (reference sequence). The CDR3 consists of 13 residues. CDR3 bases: TGTGCAAGCTCGACAGGGGTTAATTCACCCCTCCACTTT. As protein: CASSTGVNSPLHF.

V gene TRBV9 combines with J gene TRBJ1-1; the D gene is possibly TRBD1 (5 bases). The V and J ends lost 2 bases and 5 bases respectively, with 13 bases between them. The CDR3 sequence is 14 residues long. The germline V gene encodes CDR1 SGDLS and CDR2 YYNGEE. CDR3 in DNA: TGTGCCAGCAGCGTCGAATCGGGGGGTACTGAAGCTTTCTTT. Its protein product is CASSVESGGTEAFF.

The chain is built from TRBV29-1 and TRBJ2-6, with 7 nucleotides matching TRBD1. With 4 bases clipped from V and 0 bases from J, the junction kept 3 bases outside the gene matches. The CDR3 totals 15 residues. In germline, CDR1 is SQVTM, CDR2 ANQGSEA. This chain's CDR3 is CSVVEGASGANVLTF. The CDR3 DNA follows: TGCAGCGTTGTAGAGGGGGCCTCTGGGGCCAACGTCCTGACTTTC.